The 21 T cell receptor beta chains below all came from one sample that was sequenced in a study of blood T cell repertoires in COVID-19. Sequencing was performed with immunoSEQ multiplex PCR; in TCRdb, only in-frame clones are kept and a portion is missing. Here the sample spans around 180,000 clones, around 80% being singletons. Sequencing input: peripheral blood. All receptors derive from an elderly woman with COVID-19, enrolled during active disease.

J is TRBJ2-6 and V is TRBV2; D is undetermined. V lost 1 base, J lost 7 bases, and 5 bases lay in between. The CDR3 runs to 13 residues. CDR1 and CDR2 (germline): SNHLY, FYNNEI. CDR3 sequence reads: CASSEGGANVLTF. CDR3 nucleotides: TGTGCCAGCAGTGAAGGAGGAGCCAACGTCCTGACTTTC.

The chain employs TRBV29-1 and TRBJ2-2; a weak D match, TRBD1 (6 bases). The V gene lost 7 bases and the J gene lost 6 bases, with 12 bases spanning the gap. This CDR3 region has 12 residues. The germline V gene encodes CDR1 SQVTM and CDR2 ANQGSEA. The CDR3 here is CSGIQGPGELFF. DNA for the CDR3: TGCAGCGGCATACAGGGACCCGGGGAGCTGTTTTTT.

In its sample, this clone was seen a few times. CDR3 sequence reads: CASSEALGETQYF. CDR3 bases: TGCGCCAGCAGCGAGGCCCTGGGAGAGACCCAGTACTTC. The chain employs TRBV5-1 and TRBJ2-5, with D unclear. V was pared by 4 bases and J by 4 bases, with 11 bases between. Germline V gives CDR1 SGHRS, CDR2 YFSETQ. The length of the CDR3 is 13 residues.

This chain uses TRBV7-2 with TRBJ2-5, with D perhaps TRBD1 (6 bases). Per the germline V gene, CDR1 is SGHTA and CDR2 is FQGNSA. This CDR3 is built from 15 residues. Trimming left V 5 bases short and J 5 bases short, with 18 bases between. CDR3 sequence reads: CASSPGLGAVETQYF. CDR3 coding DNA: TGTGCCAGCAGCCCCGGTTTGGGGGCGGTGGAGACCCAGTACTTC.

The chain links TRBV2 to TRBJ1-1, with 7 bases aligning to TRBD1. Germline V CDR1 and CDR2: SNHLY, FYNNEI. This CDR3 comprises 15 residues. V lost 3 bases, J lost 1 base, and 5 bases stayed unmatched. As DNA, the CDR3 is TGTGCCAGCAGTGAGGGCCAGGGGGGGAACACTGAAGCTTTCTTT. Translating it yields CASSEGQGGNTEAFF. The full variable domain, its missing parts supplied by reference TRBV2 and TRBJ1-1, is EPEVTQTPSHQVTQMGQEVILRCVPISNHLYFYWYRQILGQKVEFLVSFYNNEISEKSEIFDDQFSVERPDGSNFTLKIRSTKLEDSAMYFCASSEGQGGNTEAFFGQGTRLTVV.

V and J are TRBV27 and TRBJ2-7; TRBD1 might be the D (6 bases). The V end lost 6 bases, the J end lost 9 bases, and 15 bases lay between the germline ends. The V gene's germline CDR1 is MNHEY and CDR2 SMNVEV (reference sequence). This CDR3 contains 12 residues. This CDR3 is CASSPTGILQYF. CDR3 bases: TGTGCCAGCAGCCCAACAGGGATTTTGCAGTACTTC.

This sequence joins TRBV12-3 or TRBV12-4 and TRBJ2-1, with D perhaps TRBD1 (5 bases). V lost 6 bases to trimming and J lost 12 bases, with 18 bases between them. The CDR3 totals 13 residues. CDR3 nucleotides: TGTGCCAGCAGCCCCCTGGGCAGGGCAATGCAGTTCTTC. Its protein product is CASSPLGRAMQFF.

The chain recombines TRBV5-5 with TRBJ1-1; 8 bases line up with TRBD1. Germline CDR1 is SGHKS and CDR2 is YYEKEE (reference sequence). The CDR3 is 13 amino acids. Trimming removed 3 bases from V and 6 bases from J; junction bases left unmatched: 4. This CDR3 reads CASSWGTGSEAFF. The CDR3, as DNA: TGTGCCAGCAGCTGGGGGACAGGCTCTGAAGCTTTCTTT.

This chain connects TRBV19 to TRBJ1-3, with a possible D match to TRBD1 (5 bases). The CDR3 is 16 residues long. Between the trimmed V and J ends, which lost 6 bases and 13 bases, there was a span of 28 bases. The germline V gene has CDR1 LNHDA and CDR2 SQIVND (reference sequence). Here the CDR3 DNA reads TGTGCCAGTAGCAGAAATGGGGGGACGCCGGAAGCAGGAATATATTTT. Translated, it gives CASSRNGGTPEAGIYF.

The chain joins TRBV7-2 to TRBJ1-1; D might be TRBD1 (6 bases). Deletions cut 3 bases from V and 8 bases from J, with 19 bases between. Germline CDR1 reads SGHTA; CDR2 reads FQGNSA. The CDR3 has 15 residues. The CDR3 is CASSFSTSGTLEAFF. Here the CDR3 DNA reads TGTGCCAGCAGCTTCTCTACCTCCGGGACATTAGAAGCTTTCTTT.

The chain couples TRBV5-4 to TRBJ2-5, with 9 nucleotides matching TRBD2. The germline V gene has CDR1 SGHNT and CDR2 YYREEE (reference sequence). The ends lost 0 bases at V and 4 bases at J; junction bases unmatched: 1. The CDR3 totals 14 residues. CDR3 DNA: TGTGCCAGCAGCTTGGTTAGCGGGGGAGAGACCCAGTACTTC. Protein product: CASSLVSGGETQYF.

The chain uses TRBV10-3 and TRBJ2-2, with a weak D call TRBD1 (6 bases). Germline V gives CDR1 ENHRY, CDR2 SYGVKD. Trimming cost V 4 bases and J 0 bases, with 9 bases left between them. This CDR3 has 15 residues. The CDR3 protein is CAISVDRTNTGELFF. CDR3 bases: TGTGCCATCAGTGTAGACAGGACGAACACCGGGGAGCTGTTTTTT.

V usage is TRBV10-3 and J usage is TRBJ2-7; TRBD1 agrees at 8 bases. The germline V gene has CDR1 ENHRY and CDR2 SYGVKD. CDR3 length equals 14 residues. With V trimmed by 4 bases and J by 6 bases, 8 bases remained unmatched. CDR3 residues: CAISAAQGVVEQYF. DNA of the CDR3: TGTGCCATCAGTGCGGCACAGGGGGTAGTCGAGCAGTACTTC.

The rearrangement links TRBV2 to TRBJ1-1; 9 nucleotides align to TRBD1. Germline V gene data show CDR1 as SNHLY and CDR2 as FYNNEI. This CDR3 is built from 13 residues. V was pared by 5 bases and J by 5 bases, with 3 bases of the junction left unmatched. CDR3 nucleotide sequence: TGTGCCAGCAGTAACAGGGGGCTGACTGAAGCTTTCTTT. This gives the protein CASSNRGLTEAFF.

Worth noting for this clone: At one of its ends the junction is not consistent with the germline gene, which may arise from a read error. This chain uses TRBV14 with TRBJ1-2; D is unresolved. The germline V gene encodes CDR1 SGHDN and CDR2 FVKESK. There are 14 residues in the CDR3. The CDR3 DNA reads as TGTGCCAGCAACCAAGCGAGGGTACTGATGGGCTACACCTTC. Amino acid sequence: CASNQARVLMGYTF.

The V call is TRBV18, the J call TRBJ1-3; the D is unclear. Deletions cut 2 bases from V and 4 bases from J, with 6 bases between. The V gene's germline CDR1 is KGHSH and CDR2 LQKENI. The CDR3 sequence is 13 residues long. CDR3: CASSPISGNTIYF. The CDR3 DNA is TGTGCCAGCTCACCAATTTCAGGAAACACCATATATTTT.

The sample holds one count of this clone. V gene TRBV27 combines with J gene TRBJ1-5, with 7 bases that match TRBD1. The CDR3 is 14 residues long. J gave up 7 bases and V 6 bases, and 9 bases lay outside the gene matches. Germline values: CDR1 MNHEY, CDR2 SMNVEV (reference sequence). This CDR3 reads CASSSRTGGQPQHF. For the CDR3, the DNA is TGTGCCAGCAGCTCAAGGACAGGCGGGCAGCCCCAGCATTTT.

The sample holds one count of this clone. The rearrangement links TRBV20-1 to TRBJ1-1, with a tentative D call TRBD1 (5 bases). The CDR3 is made up of 14 amino acids. Per germline, CDR1 DFQATT and CDR2 SNEGSKA (reference sequence). V was trimmed by 3 bases and J by 3 bases, leaving 14 bases between them. The CDR3 is CSASNRYRDTEAFF. CDR3 nucleotides: TGCAGTGCTAGTAACAGGTATCGCGACACTGAAGCTTTCTTT.

Turning to this clone: One end of the junction is discordant with germline, which a read error may explain. This chain connects TRBV20-1 to TRBJ2-5; a possible D gene is TRBD2 (6 bases). CDR1 and CDR2 from the germline V gene are DFQATT and SNEGSKA (reference sequence). The CDR3 has 14 residues. CDR3 in amino acids: CSASPTGTQGTQYF. Written as DNA, the CDR3 is TGCAGTGCTAGTCCTACCGGGACTCAAGGGACCCAGTACTTC.

CDR3 sequence: CASSEFSGEATGELFF. The DNA of the CDR3 is TGTGCCAGCAGTGAATTTAGCGGGGAGGCCACCGGGGAGCTGTTTTTT. V usage is TRBV2 and J usage is TRBJ2-2, with 8 bases identical to TRBD2. Trimming took 2 bases from V and 4 from J; bases not matched to a gene: 6. This CDR3 spans 16 amino acids. CDR1 is SNHLY and CDR2 is FYNNEI in the germline V gene.

CDR3 DNA sequence: TGTGCCAGCAGCTTCGGGACGGGGGGCCTTCCCTACGAGCAGTACTTC. Encoded protein: CASSFGTGGLPYEQYF. The chain joins TRBV5-6 to TRBJ2-7, with D maybe TRBD2 (7 bases). The CDR3 runs to 16 residues. V lost 2 bases and J 2 bases, leaving 17 bases between the germline ends. CDR1 is SGHDT, CDR2 YYEEEE, per germline.